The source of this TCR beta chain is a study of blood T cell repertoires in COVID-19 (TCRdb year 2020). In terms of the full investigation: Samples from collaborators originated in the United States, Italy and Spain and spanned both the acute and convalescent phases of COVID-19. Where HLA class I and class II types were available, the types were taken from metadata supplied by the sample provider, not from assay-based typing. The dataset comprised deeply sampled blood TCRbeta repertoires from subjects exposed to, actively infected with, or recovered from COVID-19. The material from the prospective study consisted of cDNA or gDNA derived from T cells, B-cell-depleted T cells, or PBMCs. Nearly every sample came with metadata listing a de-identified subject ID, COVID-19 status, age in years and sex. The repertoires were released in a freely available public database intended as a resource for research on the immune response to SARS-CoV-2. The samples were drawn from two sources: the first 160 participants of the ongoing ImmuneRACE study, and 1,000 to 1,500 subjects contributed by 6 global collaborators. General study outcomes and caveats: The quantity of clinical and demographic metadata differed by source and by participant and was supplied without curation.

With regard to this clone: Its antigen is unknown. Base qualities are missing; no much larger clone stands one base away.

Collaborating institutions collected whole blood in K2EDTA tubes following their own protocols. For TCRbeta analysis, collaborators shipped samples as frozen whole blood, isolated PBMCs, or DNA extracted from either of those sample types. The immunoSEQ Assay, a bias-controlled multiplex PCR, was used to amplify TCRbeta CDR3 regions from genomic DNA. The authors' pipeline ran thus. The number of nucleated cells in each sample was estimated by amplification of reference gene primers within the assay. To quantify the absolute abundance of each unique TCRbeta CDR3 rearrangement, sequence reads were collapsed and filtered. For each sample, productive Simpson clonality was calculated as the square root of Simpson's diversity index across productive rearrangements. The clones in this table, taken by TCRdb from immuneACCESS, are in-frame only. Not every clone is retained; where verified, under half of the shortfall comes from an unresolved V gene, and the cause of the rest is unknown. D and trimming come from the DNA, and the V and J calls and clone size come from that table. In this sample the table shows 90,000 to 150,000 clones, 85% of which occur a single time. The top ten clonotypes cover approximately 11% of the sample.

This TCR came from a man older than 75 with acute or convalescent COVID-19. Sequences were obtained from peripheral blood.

The encoded CDR3 is CASISGNSNTEAFF. In nucleotide form, the sequence is TGTGCCAGCATCTCGGGGAATTCGAACACTGAAGCTTTCTTT. The chain joins TRBV2 to TRBJ1-1; the D gene cannot be named for sure. In the germline V gene, CDR1 corresponds to SNHLY and CDR2 to FYNNEI. Inclusive of the bounding cysteine and phenylalanine, the CDR3 is 14 residues long. Only the CDR3 part of the read is kept: 42 bases, read in frame from the first base. V loses 7 bases of germline sequence and J loses 1 base, and the interval between the two ends is 13 bases.